These 2 T cell receptor beta chains originate from one sample sequenced in a study of blood T cell repertoires in COVID-19. Profiled with immunoSEQ multiplex PCR; TCRdb holds only in-frame clones, not every one. The sample has over 250,000 clones; 80% to 90% are singletons. The sequencing input was PBMCs or T cells enriched from blood (not recorded which). These receptors were obtained from a woman aged 25 to 39 who had recovered from COVID-19.

This chain uses TRBV14 with TRBJ2-6; D gene ambiguous. The CDR3 has 13 amino acids. V lost 11 bases, J lost 1 base, and 9 bases lay in between. Per the germline V gene, CDR1 is SGHDN and CDR2 is FVKESK. As DNA, the CDR3 is TGTGCCTCCAGGCAATCTGGGGCCAACGTCCTGACTTTC. This sequence encodes CASRQSGANVLTF.

The chain recombines TRBV28 with TRBJ1-4, with D uncertain. This CDR3 is 14 amino acids long. Per germline, CDR1 MDHEN and CDR2 SYDVKM. Trimming pared 11 bases from V and 8 bases from J, leaving 21 bases between. CDR3 DNA sequence: TGTGCCGGAAAACGAAGAGGGAGGGAGGAAAAACTGTTTTTT. Protein product: CAGKRRGREEKLFF.